A selection of T cell receptor beta chains follows, all from one sample in a study of cytomegalovirus exposure and HLA in healthy donors. Sequencing used immunoSEQ multiplex PCR; TCRdb keeps in-frame clones, though not all of them. Of more than 85,000 clones in the sample, 73% were seen once. Sequencing used PBMCs. The receptors here all came from a man in his forties in good health and CMV-seronegative. The CDR3 runs from the conserved cysteine through the conserved F or W. D genes are given only for firm matches. Clone sizes are given selectively: once, few, many, or a class where the clone is expanded.

d_gene,abundance,j_gene,v_gene,CDR3aa,CDR3nt
-,-,TRBJ2-7,TRBV7-2,CASSPGSYEQYF,TGTGCCAGCAGCCCCGGGTCCTACGAGCAGTACTTC
TRBD1,-,TRBJ2-7,TRBV4-1,CASSQDAPGTGVYEQYF,TGCGCCAGCAGCCAAGATGCTCCCGGGACAGGGGTCTACGAGCAGTACTTC
TRBD1,-,TRBJ2-7,TRBV15,CATSRDMTGAYEQYF,TGTGCCACCAGCAGAGATATGACAGGGGCCTACGAGCAGTACTTC
-,-,TRBJ2-7,TRBV29-1,CSVEYRDEQYF,TGCAGCGTTGAATACAGGGACGAGCAGTACTTC
-,-,TRBJ1-1,TRBV7-3,CASSPTTGNTEAFF,TGTGCCAGCAGCCCAACAACAGGGAACACTGAAGCTTTCTTT
TRBD2,-,TRBJ2-1,TRBV5-6,CASSFGSGGTYNEQFF,TGTGCCAGCAGCTTTGGTAGCGGGGGTACCTACAATGAGCAGTTCTTC
TRBD1,-,TRBJ2-7,TRBV29-1,CSVATGTAKYEQYF,TGCAGCGTTGCAACCGGGACAGCGAAGTACGAGCAGTACTTC
-,once,TRBJ2-3,TRBV25-1,CASSDGGGTDTQYF,TGTGCCAGCAGTGACGGCGGGGGCACAGATACGCAGTATTTT
-,-,TRBJ2-3,TRBV9,CASSARTYTDTQYF,TGTGCCAGCAGCGCGCGGACTTACACAGATACGCAGTATTTT
TRBD2,-,TRBJ2-7,TRBV7-2,CASSKTSGGAGEQYF,TGTGCCAGCAGCAAAACTAGCGGGGGGGCAGGGGAGCAGTACTTC
TRBD1,-,TRBJ2-7,TRBV6-6,CASSVSTGYYEQYF,TGTGCCAGCAGTGTCTCGACAGGGTACTACGAGCAGTACTTC
-,-,TRBJ1-2,TRBV6-1,CASSEGGPNYGYTF,TGTGCCAGCAGTGAGGGGGGGCCCAACTATGGCTACACCTTC
TRBD1,-,TRBJ2-7,TRBV5-6,CASSDRDSLYEQYF,TGTGCCAGCAGCGACCGGGACAGCCTCTACGAGCAGTACTTC
TRBD2,-,TRBJ2-5,TRBV11-1,CASSLDVMASGSEETQYF,TGTGCCAGCAGCTTAGATGTGATGGCTAGCGGGTCCGAAGAGACCCAGTACTTC
-,-,TRBJ1-2,TRBV19,CASSPGGLYGYTF,TGTGCCAGTAGTCCCGGGGGTCTCTATGGCTACACCTTC
-,-,TRBJ1-2,TRBV2,CASSEGQVLTGYTF,TGTGCCAGCAGTGAAGGGCAGGTCTTAACCGGCTACACCTTC
-,-,TRBJ1-1,TRBV10-3,CAISLGATTEAFF,TGTGCCATCTCTCTGGGGGCGACTACTGAAGCTTTCTTT
-,-,TRBJ1-5,TRBV28,CASSGQGRGNQPQHF,TGTGCCAGCAGTGGCCAGGGGAGGGGCAATCAGCCCCAGCATTTT
-,once,TRBJ1-6,TRBV6-5,CATRGSRTLHF,TGTGCCACCCGGGGGTCCCGCACCCTCCACTTT
-,once,TRBJ1-2,TRBV6-1,CASSDTGYGYTF,TGTGCCAGCAGTGATACTGGCTATGGCTACACCTTC
-,-,TRBJ1-1,TRBV7-9,CASSPEQGNTEAFF,TGTGCCAGCAGCCCAGAACAGGGGAACACTGAAGCTTTCTTT
-,-,TRBJ1-2,TRBV10-3,CAISVRGQGIFDGYTF,TGTGCCATCAGTGTTCGAGGGCAGGGGATTTTTGATGGCTACACCTTC
TRBD1,-,TRBJ2-5,TRBV19,CASSMRTGGAETQYF,TGTGCCAGTAGTATGCGGACAGGGGGCGCGGAGACCCAGTACTTC
-,-,TRBJ1-5,TRBV7-8,CASSQGRGGQPQHF,TGTGCCAGCAGCCAAGGCCGGGGAGGACAGCCCCAGCATTTT
-,medium-sized,TRBJ1-5,TRBV4-3,CASSQDRVSNQPQHF,TGCGCCAGCAGCCAAGACAGGGTTAGCAATCAGCCCCAGCATTTT
TRBD1,few,TRBJ1-1,TRBV9,CASSATGGENTEAFF,TGTGCCAGCAGCGCGACAGGGGGAGAGAACACTGAAGCTTTCTTT
-,-,TRBJ2-1,TRBV5-1,CASSLKRGNNEQFF,TGCGCCAGCAGCTTGAAGAGGGGGAACAATGAGCAGTTCTTC
TRBD1,-,TRBJ2-2,TRBV30,CAWSRDRVGAGELFF,TGTGCCTGGAGCAGGGACAGGGTGGGGGCCGGGGAGCTGTTTTTT
TRBD2,-,TRBJ2-3,TRBV29-1,CSVDGLAGFTDTQYF,TGCAGCGTCGACGGACTAGCGGGGTTCACAGATACGCAGTATTTT
TRBD1,few,TRBJ2-3,TRBV5-6,CASSLVPGQGTDTQYF,TGTGCCAGCAGCTTGGTTCCGGGACAGGGAACAGATACGCAGTATTTT
TRBD1,-,TRBJ2-5,TRBV10-3,CAAIHGDRERETQYF,TGTGCCGCCATCCACGGGGACAGGGAAAGGGAGACCCAGTACTTC
-,-,TRBJ1-6,TRBV10-3,CATGGEGRYSPLHF,TGTGCCACTGGAGGGGAGGGCCGGTACTCACCCCTCCACTTT
TRBD1,-,TRBJ1-3,TRBV13,CASTGQGNHYGNTIYF,TGTGCCAGCACCGGACAGGGAAACCACTATGGAAACACCATATATTTT